This T cell receptor beta chain was captured by sequencing in a study of neoadjuvant anti-PD-1 for oral cavity cancer. Study summary: Patients without progression got a fourth dose around day 43.

Some clones are missing from TCRdb's copy, which holds only in-frame ones; the method was immunoSEQ multiplex PCR. The data show some 15,000 clones, roughly 34% seen once. The V and J ends lost 4 bases and 7 bases respectively, with 7 bases between them. Per the germline V gene, CDR1 is MNHEY and CDR2 is SVGAGI. The CDR3 has 12 residues. As for time point: after neoadjuvant nivolumab, at surgical resection. The receptor's source is a person between 40 and 80 years old with oral cavity squamous cell carcinoma. This sample comprised tumor tissue, obtained after nivolumab (anti-PD-1) treatment. The chain carries TRBV6-5 and TRBJ2-2; D remains ambiguous. In DNA form, the CDR3 reads TGTGCCAGCAGTTTATTTGGCGGGGAGCTGTTTTTT. Its translation is CASSLFGGELFF.